This T cell receptor (beta chain) was found in a study of graft-versus-host responses after intestinal transplantation. The data were produced by immunoSEQ multiplex PCR, yet TCRdb's version contains in-frame clones alone and is incomplete. The sample holds 62,000 or so clones, 85% to 95% seen once. V was shortened by 0 bases and J by 3 bases, with 11 bases between the two germline ends. The CDR3 contains 15 residues. Germline V lookup: CDR1 SGDLS, CDR2 YYNGEE. Points on this clone: What it binds is not known.

Points from the study as a whole: Recipient-marrow GvH clones were detected, some having first appeared in ileum or blood.

The source material was unstimulated CD8+ T cells sorted from spleen or lymph node cells, sampled before transplant. The TCR was taken from a human donor who was the organ donor for an intestinal transplant. This rearrangement joins TRBV9 to TRBJ2-3, with a tentative D call TRBD2 (5 bases). Here the CDR3 DNA reads TGTGCCAGCAGCGTAGGAGCGGTGTCTACAGATACGCAGTATTTT. Translation gives CASSVGAVSTDTQYF.